This T cell receptor beta chain was recovered during a study of T cell responses to AZD1222 COVID-19 vaccine. General observations from the study: Close to half of spike-specific TCRs reportedly recognize unmutated variant regions.

Germline trimming cut 8 bases from V and 7 bases from J; bases unmatched to any gene: 1. The germline gives CDR1 SNHLY, CDR2 FYNNEI. This CDR3 has 10 amino acids. Libraries were prepared by immunoSEQ multiplex PCR; TCRdb keeps only in-frame clonotypes and omits some of them. The table has 180,000 or so clones, roughly nine tenths seen once; the top ten hold 1.5% to 2%. A note on this clone: Antigen specificity is unknown.

The V call is TRBV2, the J call TRBJ1-2, with 7 bases identical to TRBD1. The sequence was collected from an adult in good health. The sample in question was peripheral blood, obtained on day 0 of AZD1222 vaccination. CDR3 DNA: TGTGCCAGCGGACAGGCTGGCTACACCTTC. Translated, it gives CASGQAGYTF.